Shown below are 31 T cell receptor beta chains from a single sample sequenced in a study of graft-versus-host responses after intestinal transplantation. Profiled with immunoSEQ multiplex PCR; TCRdb holds only in-frame clones, not every one. The table has 12,000 to 15,000 clones, almost 30% seen once. Sequencing was performed on alloreactive CD4+ T cells from a mixed lymphocyte reaction culture, taken before intestinal transplant. Sample subset: CFSE-low proliferating T cells sorted from roughly 6-day pre-transplant mixed lymphocyte reaction (GvH or HvG direction). All receptors come from a human patient who received an intestinal transplant.

This clone occurred a few times. The chain employs TRBV4-1 and TRBJ2-7; 10 bases are shared with TRBD2. CDR3 length equals 15 residues. Germline CDR1 MGHRA, CDR2 YSYEKL. The junction had 3 bases not matched to a gene; V was cut back by 4 bases and J by 0 bases. This CDR3 is CASSLPSGSSYEQYF. In DNA, the CDR3 is TGCGCCAGCAGCCTACCTAGCGGGAGCTCCTACGAGCAGTACTTC.

The CDR3 nucleotides are TGCGCCAGCAGCTTGGACATCTCTGGGGCCAACGTCCTGACTTTC. This sequence encodes CASSLDISGANVLTF. The chain is built from TRBV5-1 and TRBJ2-6, with D hard to call. Germline V lookup: CDR1 SGHRS, CDR2 YFSETQ. This CDR3 has 15 amino acids. V was trimmed by 0 bases and J by 0 bases, leaving 4 bases between them.

This chain connects TRBV30 to TRBJ1-2; 7 positions agree with TRBD1. Germline trimming cut 0 bases from V and 8 bases from J; bases unmatched to any gene: 18. CDR1 is GTSNPN and CDR2 is SVGIG in the germline V gene (reference sequence). This CDR3 comprises 17 residues. The CDR3 bases are TGTGCCTGGAGTGTACTCTGGGACAGTCTTAGGCCTTTCGGCTACACCTTC. Translated: CAWSVLWDSLRPFGYTF.

This rearrangement joins TRBV15 to TRBJ2-5, with TRBD1 identical over 7 bases. Per germline, CDR1 LNHNV and CDR2 YYDKDF (reference sequence). V lost 1 base to trimming and J lost 1 base; unmatched junction nucleotides: 3. The CDR3 length is 15 residues. CDR3 amino acids: CATSRGTGAQETQYF. The CDR3 DNA is TGTGCCACCAGCAGAGGCACAGGGGCCCAAGAGACCCAGTACTTC.

This clone has only one observation. V usage is TRBV27 and J usage is TRBJ2-7; tentatively, D is TRBD2 (5 bases). This CDR3 region has 15 residues. CDR1 is MNHEY, CDR2 SMNVEV, per germline (reference sequence). V lost 5 bases to trimming and J lost 0 bases, with 14 bases between them. CDR3 nucleotide sequence: TGTGCCAGCAGTCCCTCCGCGGACTTCTCCTACGAGCAGTACTTC. Its translation: CASSPSADFSYEQYF.

V gene TRBV28 combines with J gene TRBJ2-1; 10 bases are a match to TRBD2. Germline CDR1 reads MDHEN; CDR2 reads SYDVKM. This CDR3 has 17 residues. V shed 6 bases and J 6 bases; nucleotides not matched to a gene: 14. The CDR3 sequence: CASSHTFGTSETNEQFF. CDR3 in DNA: TGTGCCAGCAGCCACACTTTCGGGACTAGCGAAACCAATGAGCAGTTCTTC.

V gene TRBV30 combines with J gene TRBJ2-3; 8 nucleotides agree with TRBD2. The length of the CDR3 is 13 residues. J gave up 6 bases and V 4 bases, and 6 bases lay outside the gene matches. Germline V CDR1 and CDR2: GTSNPN, SVGIG (reference sequence). The CDR3 DNA reads as TGTGCCTGGAATGGACTAGCTCTGGATACGCAGTATTTT. As protein: CAWNGLALDTQYF. The full variable domain, completed using reference TRBV30 and TRBJ2-3, is SQTIHQWPATLVQPVGSPLSLECTVEGTSNPNLYWYRQAAGRGLQLLFYSVGIGQISSEVPQNLSASRPQDRQFILSSKKLLLSDSGFYLCAWNGLALDTQYFGPGTRLTVL.

CDR3 bases: TGTGCCAGCAGCGTAGCAGCGGGAGGTCTCTACGAGCAGTACTTC. Translated, it gives CASSVAAGGLYEQYF. The chain couples TRBV9 to TRBJ2-7, with TRBD2 identical over 9 bases. The CDR3 has 15 residues. The germline gives CDR1 SGDLS, CDR2 YYNGEE. J lost 3 bases, V lost 0 bases, and 4 bases had no gene match.

The V call is TRBV7-8, the J call TRBJ1-2; a weak D match, TRBD1 (5 bases). Germline-derived CDR1 and CDR2 are SGHVS and FQNEAQ. This CDR3 is 15 amino acids long. Trimming cost V 2 bases and J 4 bases, with 14 bases left between them. CDR3 DNA sequence: TGTGCCAGCAGCTTACAGGGCCGGGCATTCTATGGCTACACCTTC. Encoded protein: CASSLQGRAFYGYTF.

The gene calls are TRBV27 and TRBJ2-3, with 8 bases fitting TRBD1. V dropped 6 bases and J dropped 1; count of bases not matched to a gene: 9. Germline CDR1 reads MNHEY; CDR2 reads SMNVEV (reference sequence). The CDR3 runs 16 residues. The CDR3 protein is CASSHGQGRGTDTQYF. CDR3 nucleotides: TGTGCCAGCAGCCACGGACAGGGAAGGGGCACAGATACGCAGTATTTT.

CDR3 sequence: CASSLLGGNTEAFF. DNA for the CDR3: TGTGCCAGCAGTTTATTAGGGGGGAACACTGAAGCTTTCTTT. The chain is built from TRBV28 and TRBJ1-1; tentative D call: TRBD1 (6 bases). Trimming shortened V by 1 base and J by 1 base, and 7 bases separated the two germline ends. This CDR3 spans 14 amino acids. From germline, CDR1 is MDHEN and CDR2 SYDVKM.

This clone was seen a handful of times. V and J are TRBV25-1 and TRBJ2-2, with D unresolved. Germline CDR1 MGHDK, CDR2 SYGVNS. CDR3 length: 14 amino acids. The germline V and J ends were trimmed by 4 bases and 5 bases, with 11 bases remaining between them. The DNA for the CDR3 is TGTGCCAGCAGTGTAGGCAGGAAGACCGGGGAGCTGTTTTTT. Protein product: CASSVGRKTGELFF.

The V gene is TRBV9, the J gene TRBJ2-4, with 10 nucleotides matching TRBD1. V trimming: 3 bases; J trimming: 5 bases; junction bases outside the gene matches: 8. There are 16 residues in the CDR3. Germline CDR1 SGDLS, CDR2 YYNGEE. The CDR3, as DNA: TGTGCCAGCAGCGGAATCGGGACAGGGGTAGAAAACATTCAGTACTTC. This sequence encodes CASSGIGTGVENIQYF.

The V call is TRBV5-4, the J call TRBJ2-2; TRBD1 or TRBD2 may be the D gene (5 bases each). Germline V gene sequence: CDR1 SGHNT, CDR2 YYREEE (reference sequence). CDR3 length: 15 amino acids. Trimming left V 0 bases short and J 0 bases short, with 6 bases between. CDR3 in amino acids: CASSLGGANTGELFF. The CDR3 region has the DNA TGTGCCAGCAGCTTGGGAGGGGCGAACACCGGGGAGCTGTTTTTT.

This clone occurred a few times. The chain uses TRBV5-1 and TRBJ2-1; D may be TRBD2 (5 bases). The ends were cut back, 0 bases at V and 5 bases at J, with 9 bases in the middle. The CDR3 spans 14 residues. Germline CDR1 and CDR2: SGHRS and YFSETQ. CDR3 nucleotide sequence: TGCGCCAGCAGCTTGGAAAGCGGTCACAATGAGCAGTTCTTC. Protein sequence: CASSLESGHNEQFF.

This rearrangement joins TRBV2 to TRBJ1-3; tentatively, D is TRBD1 (6 bases). Germline V gene lookup returns CDR1 SNHLY and CDR2 FYNNEI. V was cut by 8 bases and J by 4 bases, with 9 bases left in between. The CDR3 extends over 12 amino acids. DNA of the CDR3: TGTGCCAGCGGGACATACGGAAACACCATATATTTT. Translated, it gives CASGTYGNTIYF.

The chain uses TRBV9 and TRBJ2-5; 16 positions match TRBD2. The germline V gene encodes CDR1 SGDLS and CDR2 YYNGEE. The CDR3 covers 16 residues. Trimming took 4 bases from V and 2 from J; bases not matched to a gene: 2. CDR3 sequence reads: CASSTGLAGGQETQYF. The CDR3 bases are TGTGCCAGCAGCACGGGACTAGCGGGAGGGCAAGAGACCCAGTACTTC.

J is TRBJ1-5 and V is TRBV7-2; 9 bases map to TRBD1. The CDR3 sequence is 14 residues long. Unmatched junction bases numbered 1, after V lost 3 bases and J lost 4 bases. From germline, CDR1 is SGHTA and CDR2 FQGNSA. The CDR3 region has the DNA TGTGCCAGCAGCTTCGGACAGGGGAATCAGCCCCAGCATTTT. It specifies CASSFGQGNQPQHF.

The V call is TRBV30, the J call TRBJ1-3; D is possibly TRBD1 (6 bases). This CDR3 is built from 14 residues. The V gene lost 3 bases and the J gene lost 4 bases, with 13 bases spanning the gap. Germline lookup yields CDR1 GTSNPN and CDR2 SVGIG (reference sequence). CDR3 bases: TGTGCCTGGAGACCATGGACAGCCGGAAACACCATATATTTT. Amino acid sequence: CAWRPWTAGNTIYF.

This clone was counted between two and nine times. CDR3 in amino acids: CASSLTGFGNTIYF. The CDR3 DNA follows: TGCGCCAGCAGCTTGACAGGGTTCGGAAACACCATATATTTT. V and J are TRBV5-1 and TRBJ1-3; the D gene is possibly TRBD1 (6 bases). The V end lost 1 base, the J end lost 4 bases, and 9 bases lay between the germline ends. Germline V gives CDR1 SGHRS, CDR2 YFSETQ. The CDR3 is made up of 14 amino acids. Full variable domain (missing parts from reference TRBV5-1 and TRBJ1-3): KAGVTQTPRYLIKTRGQQVTLSCSPISGHRSVSWYQQTPGQGLQFLFEYFSETQRNKGNFPGRFSGRQFSNSRSEMNVSTLELGDSALYLCASSLTGFGNTIYFGEGSWLTVV.

This clone qualifies as large (0.1 to 1%). This chain connects TRBV28 to TRBJ1-4; 7 bases agree with TRBD1. Germline CDR1 is MDHEN and CDR2 is SYDVKM. J lost 5 bases, V lost 8 bases, and 5 bases had no gene match. The CDR3 has 13 amino acids. CDR3 bases: TGTGCCAGCCGGGGACAGCGAAATGAAAAACTGTTTTTT. Amino acid sequence: CASRGQRNEKLFF. Using reference TRBV28 and TRBJ1-4 for the parts outside the CDR3, the full variable domain is DVKVTQSSRYLVKRTGEKVFLECVQDMDHENMFWYRQDPGLGLRLIYFSYDVKMKEKGDIPEGYSVSREKKERFSLILESASTNQTSMYLCASRGQRNEKLFFGSGTQLSVL.

This chain connects TRBV9 to TRBJ2-1; perhaps TRBD2 as D (6 bases). The CDR3 is 20 residues long. Germline V lookup: CDR1 SGDLS, CDR2 YYNGEE. V lost 0 bases and J 0 bases, leaving 22 bases between the germline ends. The CDR3 region has the DNA TGTGCCAGCAGCGTAGCGGGGGTCCGAGGGAGCGGGCCCTCCTACAATGAGCAGTTCTTC. This codes for CASSVAGVRGSGPSYNEQFF.

V is TRBV30 and J is TRBJ1-5, with D hard to call. V dropped 4 bases and J dropped 7 bases, with 14 bases sitting between them. The CDR3 sequence is 13 residues long. CDR1 is GTSNPN, CDR2 SVGIG, per germline (reference sequence). CDR3: CAWTQKEGQPQHF. DNA for the CDR3: TGTGCCTGGACCCAAAAAGAAGGGCAGCCCCAGCATTTT.

The chain recombines TRBV6-1 with TRBJ2-7; D may match TRBD1 or TRBD2 (6 bases each). The CDR3 runs 13 residues. Trimming took off 7 bases at V and 4 bases at J, with 14 bases between the two ends. The germline V gene has CDR1 MNHNS and CDR2 SASEGT. The CDR3 region is CASTQGRGYEQYF. In DNA, the CDR3 is TGTGCCAGCACCCAGGGGCGGGGATACGAGCAGTACTTC.

The chain combines TRBV4-2 with TRBJ1-2, with TRBD1 as a possible D gene (5 bases). This CDR3 is 15 amino acids long. Deletions cut 0 bases from V and 5 bases from J, with 13 bases between. The germline gives CDR1 LGHNA, CDR2 YNFKEQ. This CDR3 reads CASSQDQGREYGYTF. DNA for the CDR3: TGTGCCAGCAGCCAAGATCAAGGCAGGGAGTATGGCTACACCTTC.

This clone has only a few counts. The V gene is TRBV10-1, the J gene TRBJ1-1; a weak D match, TRBD1 (5 bases). The germline gives CDR1 WNHNN, CDR2 SYGVQD (reference sequence). Trimming left V 4 bases short and J 2 bases short, with 14 bases between. The CDR3 has 15 amino acids. CDR3 in DNA: TGCGCCAGCAGTGCCTCGAGGGGTTATAACACTGAAGCTTTCTTT. Residues: CASSASRGYNTEAFF.

There are a few counts of this clone. V and J are TRBV18 and TRBJ2-5; no reliable D call. The germline CDR1 and CDR2 sequences are KGHSH and LQKENI. CDR3 length: 14 residues. Trimming removed 0 bases at V and 5 bases at J, with 10 bases between. This CDR3 is CASSPPGLWETQYF. CDR3 coding DNA: TGTGCCAGCTCACCACCGGGATTGTGGGAGACCCAGTACTTC.

The V call is TRBV29-1, the J call TRBJ2-7; D is unresolved. V lost 7 bases to trimming and J lost 3 bases, with 10 bases between them. This CDR3 spans 11 amino acids. Germline V CDR1 and CDR2: SQVTM, ANQGSEA. The CDR3: CSAAVFYEQYF. Written as DNA, the CDR3 is TGCAGCGCCGCGGTGTTCTACGAGCAGTACTTC.

This clone occurred a few times. This chain uses TRBV14 with TRBJ1-2; 7 bases agree with TRBD1. The CDR3 extends over 16 amino acids. Germline CDR1 SGHDN, CDR2 FVKESK. The ends lost 4 bases at V and 4 bases at J; junction bases unmatched: 12. CDR3 coding DNA: TGTGCCAGCAGCCCTTTGGGGAGAGGGGGCCCCTATGGCTACACCTTC. Amino acids: CASSPLGRGGPYGYTF.

Only a few counts were recorded for this clone. This chain joins TRBV6-5 and TRBJ1-3; D is possibly TRBD1 (5 bases). This CDR3 has 14 amino acids. From germline, CDR1 is MNHEY and CDR2 SVGAGI. V was cut by 7 bases and J by 5 bases, with 15 bases left in between. The CDR3 bases are TGTGCCAGCACTCCCGGGGACGGCCGAAACACCATATATTTT. It is translated as CASTPGDGRNTIYF.

Notes on this clone: A junction end diverges from the germline sequence, so it may reflect a read error. V and J are TRBV20-1 and TRBJ2-7, with D uncertain. The CDR3 runs 11 residues. The germline V gene has CDR1 DFQATT and CDR2 SNEGSKA (reference sequence). DNA for the CDR3: TGCAGTGCTGCCCCAGGCTACGAGCGGTACTTC. Protein product: CSAAPGYERYF.